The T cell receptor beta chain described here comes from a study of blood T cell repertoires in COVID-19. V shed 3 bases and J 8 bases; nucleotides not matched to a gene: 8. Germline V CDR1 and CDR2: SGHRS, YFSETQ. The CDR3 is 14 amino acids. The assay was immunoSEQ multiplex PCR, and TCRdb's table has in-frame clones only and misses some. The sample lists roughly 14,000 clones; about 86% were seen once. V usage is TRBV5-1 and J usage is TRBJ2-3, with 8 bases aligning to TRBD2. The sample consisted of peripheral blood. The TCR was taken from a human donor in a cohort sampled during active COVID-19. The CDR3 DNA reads TGCGCCAGCAGCTCAAGCGGGGGTTGGGGTACGCAGTATTTT. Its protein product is CASSSSGGWGTQYF.